This entry describes one TCR beta chain. The target antigen is unknown. The protocol was immunoSEQ multiplex PCR, while the TCRdb copy is restricted to in-frame clones and leaves out a portion. This sample has 5,500 to 7,000 clones, with roughly 80% found just once. This specimen comes from a study of PD-1 blockade in classical Hodgkin lymphoma. Study-wide results and caveats: Baseline diversity in complete responders resembled that of newly diagnosed patients. Baseline TCR diversity was reportedly lower in newly diagnosed patients than in healthy donors. It was reported as lower still in relapsed/refractory patients. It was CD4+ TCR diversity, not CD8+, that rose significantly by C4D1.

This CDR3 has 13 residues. Between the trimmed V and J ends, which lost 7 bases and 7 bases, there was a span of 11 bases. CDR1 is MNHEY, CDR2 SMNVEV, per germline (reference sequence). Exposure to brentuximab vedotin varied, and each patient had relapsed following autologous stem cell transplantation. Patients' outcomes at their best amounted to complete response, partial response or progressive disease. The TCR sequence derives from a human donor with classical Hodgkin lymphoma. Source: peripheral blood mononuclear cells (PBMCs), taken at baseline. The rearrangement links TRBV27 to TRBJ1-6; D is ambiguous. The CDR3 DNA follows: TGTGCCAGCACCGCGATGGGGAATTCACCCCTCCACTTT. This translates into CASTAMGNSPLHF.